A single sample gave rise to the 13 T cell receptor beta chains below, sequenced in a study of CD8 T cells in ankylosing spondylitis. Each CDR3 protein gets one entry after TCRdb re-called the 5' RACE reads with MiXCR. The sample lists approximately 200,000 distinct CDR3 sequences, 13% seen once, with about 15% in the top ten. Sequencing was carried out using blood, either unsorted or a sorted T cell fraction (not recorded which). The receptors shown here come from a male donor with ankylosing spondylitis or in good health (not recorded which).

Here the CDR3 reads CASSLLDRGNQPQHF. The CDR3 DNA follows: TGTGCCAGCAGCTTACTGGACAGGGGAAATCAGCCCCAGCATTTT. This rearrangement joins TRBV7-8 to TRBJ1-5; 9 bases are a match to TRBD1. This CDR3 is built from 15 residues. The germline CDR1 and CDR2 sequences are SGHVS and FQNEAQ. Trimming cost V 2 bases and J 4 bases; bases outside gene matches: 3.

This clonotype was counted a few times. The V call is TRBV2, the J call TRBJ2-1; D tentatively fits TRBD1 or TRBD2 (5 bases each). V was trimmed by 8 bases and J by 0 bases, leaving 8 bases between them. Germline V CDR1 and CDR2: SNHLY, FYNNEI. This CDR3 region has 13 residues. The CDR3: CASGGDSYNEQFF. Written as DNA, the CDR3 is TGTGCCAGCGGGGGAGACTCCTACAATGAGCAGTTCTTC.

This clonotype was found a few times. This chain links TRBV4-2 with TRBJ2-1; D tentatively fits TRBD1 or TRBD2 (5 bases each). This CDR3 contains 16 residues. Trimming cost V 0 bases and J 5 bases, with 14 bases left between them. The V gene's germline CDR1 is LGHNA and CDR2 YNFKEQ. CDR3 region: CASSQDQGSAHNEQFF. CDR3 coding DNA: TGTGCCAGCAGCCAAGATCAGGGTAGCGCCCACAATGAGCAGTTCTTC.

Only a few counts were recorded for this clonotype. For the CDR3, the DNA is TGTGCCAGCAGTCCCACCCTGACAGGCCAAGAGACCCAGTACTTC. Protein product: CASSPTLTGQETQYF. The V gene is TRBV27, the J gene TRBJ2-5; maybe TRBD1 (6 bases). Germline CDR1 MNHEY, CDR2 SMNVEV (reference sequence). The CDR3 covers 15 residues. Trimming pared 5 bases from V and 1 base from J, leaving 14 bases between.

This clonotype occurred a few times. The CDR3: CASSQRTSGLYEQFF. CDR3 nucleotide sequence: TGCGCCAGCAGCCAAAGGACTAGCGGGCTTTATGAGCAGTTCTTC. This sequence joins TRBV10-1 and TRBJ2-1; 11 nucleotides match TRBD2. This CDR3 region has 15 residues. Germline V gene sequence: CDR1 WNHNN, CDR2 SYGVQD (reference sequence). Trimming removed 6 bases from V and 8 bases from J; junction bases left unmatched: 9.

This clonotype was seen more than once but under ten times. The CDR3: CASTYLNYGYTF. The CDR3 coding sequence is TGTGCCAGCACCTACCTTAACTATGGCTACACCTTC. The chain joins TRBV5-4 to TRBJ1-2; no definite D call. The germline gives CDR1 SGHNT, CDR2 YYREEE (reference sequence). V lost 6 bases, J lost 1 base, and 7 bases lay in between. CDR3 length: 12 residues.

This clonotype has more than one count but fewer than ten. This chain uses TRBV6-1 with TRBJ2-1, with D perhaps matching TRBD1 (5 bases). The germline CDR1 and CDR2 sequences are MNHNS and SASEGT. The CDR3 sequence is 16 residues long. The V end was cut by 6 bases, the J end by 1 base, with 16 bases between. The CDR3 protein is CASSPSGFDSYNEQFF. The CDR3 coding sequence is TGTGCCAGCAGCCCCTCAGGGTTTGATTCCTACAATGAGCAGTTCTTC.

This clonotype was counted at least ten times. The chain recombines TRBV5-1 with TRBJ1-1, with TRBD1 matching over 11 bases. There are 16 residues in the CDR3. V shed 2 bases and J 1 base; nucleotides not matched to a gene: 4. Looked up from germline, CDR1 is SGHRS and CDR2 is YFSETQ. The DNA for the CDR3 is TGCGCCAGCAGCTTCGGACAGGGGGCGGCGAACACTGAAGCTTTCTTT. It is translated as CASSFGQGAANTEAFF.

The DNA for the CDR3 is TGTGCCAGCAGTTTGGTTGGATCGAACACTGAAGCTTTCTTT. This encodes CASSLVGSNTEAFF. This chain uses TRBV27 with TRBJ1-1, with D uncertain. V was clipped by 3 bases and J by 1 base, with 9 bases between them. The germline V gene has CDR1 MNHEY and CDR2 SMNVEV (reference sequence). This CDR3 spans 14 amino acids.

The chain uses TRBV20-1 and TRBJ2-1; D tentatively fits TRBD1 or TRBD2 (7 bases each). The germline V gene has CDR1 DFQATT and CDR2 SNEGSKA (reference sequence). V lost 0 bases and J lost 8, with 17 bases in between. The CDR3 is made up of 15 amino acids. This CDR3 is CSARDGGTASHEQFF. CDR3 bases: TGCAGTGCTAGAGACGGGGGGACAGCTAGCCATGAGCAGTTCTTC.

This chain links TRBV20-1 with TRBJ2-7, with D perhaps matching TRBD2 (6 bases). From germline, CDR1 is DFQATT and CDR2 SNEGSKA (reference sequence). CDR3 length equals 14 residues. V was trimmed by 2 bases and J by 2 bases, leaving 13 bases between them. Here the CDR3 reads CSARSSGLPYEQYF. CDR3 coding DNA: TGCAGTGCTAGAAGTAGCGGTCTTCCCTACGAGCAGTACTTC.

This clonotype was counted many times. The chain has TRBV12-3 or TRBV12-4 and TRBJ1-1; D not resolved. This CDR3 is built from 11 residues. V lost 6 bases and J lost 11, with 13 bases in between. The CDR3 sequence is CASSPGPEAFF. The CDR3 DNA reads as TGTGCCAGCAGCCCCGGTCCCGAGGCTTTCTTT.

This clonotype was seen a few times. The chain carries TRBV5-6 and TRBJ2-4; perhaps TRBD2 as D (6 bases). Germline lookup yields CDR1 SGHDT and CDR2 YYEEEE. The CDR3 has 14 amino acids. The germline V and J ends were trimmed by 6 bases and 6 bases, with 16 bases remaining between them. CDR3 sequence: CASIRGGGTNIQYF. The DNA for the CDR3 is TGTGCCAGCATCCGCGGTGGAGGGACAAACATTCAGTACTTC.